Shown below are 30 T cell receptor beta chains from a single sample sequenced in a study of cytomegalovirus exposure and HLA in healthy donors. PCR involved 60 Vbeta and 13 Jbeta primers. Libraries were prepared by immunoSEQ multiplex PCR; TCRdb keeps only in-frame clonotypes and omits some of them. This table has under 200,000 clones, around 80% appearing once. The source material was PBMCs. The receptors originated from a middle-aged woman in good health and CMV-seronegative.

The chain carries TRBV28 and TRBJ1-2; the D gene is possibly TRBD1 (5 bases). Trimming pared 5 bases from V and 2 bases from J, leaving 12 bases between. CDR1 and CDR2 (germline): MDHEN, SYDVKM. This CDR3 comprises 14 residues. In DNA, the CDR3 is TGTGCCAGCAGTCACGTGTCAGGGAACTATGGCTACACCTTC. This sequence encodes CASSHVSGNYGYTF.

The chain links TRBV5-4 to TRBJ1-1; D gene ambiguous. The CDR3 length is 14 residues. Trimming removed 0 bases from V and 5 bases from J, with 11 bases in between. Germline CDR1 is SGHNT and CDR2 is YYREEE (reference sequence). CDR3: CASSLVPRATEAFF. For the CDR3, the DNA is TGTGCCAGCAGCTTGGTCCCCCGAGCGACTGAAGCTTTCTTT.

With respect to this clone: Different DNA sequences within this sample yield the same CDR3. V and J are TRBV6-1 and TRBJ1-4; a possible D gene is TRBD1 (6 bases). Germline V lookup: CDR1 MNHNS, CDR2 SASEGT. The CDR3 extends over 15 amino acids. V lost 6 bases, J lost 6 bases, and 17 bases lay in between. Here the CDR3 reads CASSVSGTSHEKLFF. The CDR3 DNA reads TGTGCCAGCAGCGTCTCCGGGACATCCCATGAAAAACTGTTTTTT.

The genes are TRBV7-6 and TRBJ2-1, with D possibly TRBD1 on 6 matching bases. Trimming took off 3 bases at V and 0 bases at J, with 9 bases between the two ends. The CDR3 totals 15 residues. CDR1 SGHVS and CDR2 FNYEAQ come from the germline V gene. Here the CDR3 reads CASSLGHYSYNEQFF. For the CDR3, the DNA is TGTGCCAGCAGCTTGGGACACTACTCCTACAATGAGCAGTTCTTC.

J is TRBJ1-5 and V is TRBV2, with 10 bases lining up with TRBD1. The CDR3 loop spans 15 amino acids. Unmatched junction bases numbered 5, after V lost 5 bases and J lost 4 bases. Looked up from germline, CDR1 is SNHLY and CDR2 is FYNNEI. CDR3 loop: CASSSGTGANQPQHF. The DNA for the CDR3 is TGTGCCAGCAGTTCAGGGACAGGGGCGAATCAGCCCCAGCATTTT.

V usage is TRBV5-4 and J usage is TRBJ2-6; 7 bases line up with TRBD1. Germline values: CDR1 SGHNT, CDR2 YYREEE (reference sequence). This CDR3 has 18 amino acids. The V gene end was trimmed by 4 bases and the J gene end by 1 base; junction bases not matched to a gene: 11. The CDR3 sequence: CASSIDRVGSSGANVLTF. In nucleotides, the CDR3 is TGTGCCAGCAGCATAGACAGGGTAGGAAGTTCTGGGGCCAACGTCCTGACTTTC.

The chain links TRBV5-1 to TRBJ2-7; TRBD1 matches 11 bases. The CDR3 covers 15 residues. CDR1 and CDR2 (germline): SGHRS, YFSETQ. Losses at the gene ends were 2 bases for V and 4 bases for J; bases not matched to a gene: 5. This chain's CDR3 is CASSFMGQGVYEQYF. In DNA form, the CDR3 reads TGCGCCAGCAGCTTCATGGGACAGGGGGTATACGAGCAGTACTTC. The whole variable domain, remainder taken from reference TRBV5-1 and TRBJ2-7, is KAGVTQTPRYLIKTRGQQVTLSCSPISGHRSVSWYQQTPGQGLQFLFEYFSETQRNKGNFPGRFSGRQFSNSRSEMNVSTLELGDSALYLCASSFMGQGVYEQYFGPGTRLTVT.

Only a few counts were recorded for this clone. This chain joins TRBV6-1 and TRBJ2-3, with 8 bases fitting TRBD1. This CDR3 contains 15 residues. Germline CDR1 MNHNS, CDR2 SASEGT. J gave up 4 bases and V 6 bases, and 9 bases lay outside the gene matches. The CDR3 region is CASRKGTGVADTQYF. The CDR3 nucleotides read TGTGCCAGCAGGAAGGGGACAGGTGTCGCAGATACGCAGTATTTT.

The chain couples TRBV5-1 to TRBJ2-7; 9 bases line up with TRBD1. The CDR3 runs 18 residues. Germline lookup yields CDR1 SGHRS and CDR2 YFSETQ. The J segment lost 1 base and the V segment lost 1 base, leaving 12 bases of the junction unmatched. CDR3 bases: TGCGCCAGCAGCTTGCGGACAGGGGAGGGGGAATGGTCCTACGAGCAGTACTTC. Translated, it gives CASSLRTGEGEWSYEQYF. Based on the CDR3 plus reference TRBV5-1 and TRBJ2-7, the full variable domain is KAGVTQTPRYLIKTRGQQVTLSCSPISGHRSVSWYQQTPGQGLQFLFEYFSETQRNKGNFPGRFSGRQFSNSRSEMNVSTLELGDSALYLCASSLRTGEGEWSYEQYFGPGTRLTVT.

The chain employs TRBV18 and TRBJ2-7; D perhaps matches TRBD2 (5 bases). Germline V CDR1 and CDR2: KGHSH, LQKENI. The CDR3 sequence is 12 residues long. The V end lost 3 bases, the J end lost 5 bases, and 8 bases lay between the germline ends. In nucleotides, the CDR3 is TGTGCCAGCTCACCCCGGGGTAACGAGCAGTACTTC. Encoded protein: CASSPRGNEQYF.

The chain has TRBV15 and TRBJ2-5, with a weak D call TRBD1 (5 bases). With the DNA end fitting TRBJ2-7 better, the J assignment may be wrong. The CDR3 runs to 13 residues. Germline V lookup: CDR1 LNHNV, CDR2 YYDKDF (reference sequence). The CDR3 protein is CATSRDRVNEQYF. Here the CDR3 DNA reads TGTGCCACCAGCAGAGACAGGGTCAACGAGCAGTACTTC.

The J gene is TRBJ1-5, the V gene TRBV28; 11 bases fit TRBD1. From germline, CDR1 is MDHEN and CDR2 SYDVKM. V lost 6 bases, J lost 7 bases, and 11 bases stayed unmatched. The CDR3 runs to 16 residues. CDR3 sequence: CASRLTSGTGGQPQHF. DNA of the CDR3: TGTGCCAGCAGGCTCACATCCGGGACAGGGGGACAGCCCCAGCATTTT.

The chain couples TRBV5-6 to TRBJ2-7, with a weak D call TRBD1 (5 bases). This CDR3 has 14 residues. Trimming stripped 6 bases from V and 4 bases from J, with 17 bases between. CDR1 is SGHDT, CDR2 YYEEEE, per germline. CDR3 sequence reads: CASTQGLWAYEQYF. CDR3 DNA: TGTGCCAGCACCCAGGGTTTATGGGCTTACGAGCAGTACTTC. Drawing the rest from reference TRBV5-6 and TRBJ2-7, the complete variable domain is DAGVTQSPTHLIKTRGQQVTLRCSPKSGHDTVSWYQQALGQGPQFIFQYYEEEERQRGNFPDRFSGHQFPNYSSELNVNALLLGDSALYLCASTQGLWAYEQYFGPGTRLTVT.

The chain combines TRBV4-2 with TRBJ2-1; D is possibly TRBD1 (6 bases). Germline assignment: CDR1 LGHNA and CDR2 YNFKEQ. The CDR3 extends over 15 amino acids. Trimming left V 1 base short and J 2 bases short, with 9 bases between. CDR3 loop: CASSQGRGPYNEQFF. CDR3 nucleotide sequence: TGTGCCAGCAGCCAAGGCAGGGGACCCTACAATGAGCAGTTCTTC.

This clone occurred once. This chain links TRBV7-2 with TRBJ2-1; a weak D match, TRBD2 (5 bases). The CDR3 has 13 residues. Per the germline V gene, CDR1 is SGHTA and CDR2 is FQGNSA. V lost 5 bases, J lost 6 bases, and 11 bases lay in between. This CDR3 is CASSPRTFNEQFF. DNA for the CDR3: TGTGCCAGCAGCCCACGGACTTTCAATGAGCAGTTCTTC.

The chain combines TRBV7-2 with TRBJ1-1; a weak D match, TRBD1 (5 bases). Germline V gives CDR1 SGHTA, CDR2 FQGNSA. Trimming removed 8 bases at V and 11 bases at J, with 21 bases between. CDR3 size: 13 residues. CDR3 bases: TGTGCCAGCGCGCCCTGGGCGGGGGAGGGGGCTTTCTTT. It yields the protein CASAPWAGEGAFF.

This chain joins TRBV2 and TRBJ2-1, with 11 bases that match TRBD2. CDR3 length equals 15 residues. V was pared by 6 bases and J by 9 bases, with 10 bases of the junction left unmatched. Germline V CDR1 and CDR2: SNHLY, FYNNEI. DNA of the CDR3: TGTGCCAGCAGACCTACTAGCGGGAGTTTTAGTGAGCAGTTCTTC. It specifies CASRPTSGSFSEQFF.

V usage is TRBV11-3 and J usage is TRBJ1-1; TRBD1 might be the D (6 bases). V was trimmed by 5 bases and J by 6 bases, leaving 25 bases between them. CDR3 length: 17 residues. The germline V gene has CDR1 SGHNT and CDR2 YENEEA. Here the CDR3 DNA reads TGTGCCAGCAGCCTGGATGGGGCATCAGGGGCCGGCGCTGAAGCTTTCTTT. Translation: CASSLDGASGAGAEAFF.

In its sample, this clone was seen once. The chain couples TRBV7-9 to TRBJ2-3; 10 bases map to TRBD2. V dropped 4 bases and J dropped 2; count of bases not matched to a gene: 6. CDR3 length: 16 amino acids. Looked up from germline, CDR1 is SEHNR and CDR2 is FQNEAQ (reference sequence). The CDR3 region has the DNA TGTGCCAGCAGCTCCCTAGCGGGGGTGTTCACAGATACGCAGTATTTT. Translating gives CASSSLAGVFTDTQYF.

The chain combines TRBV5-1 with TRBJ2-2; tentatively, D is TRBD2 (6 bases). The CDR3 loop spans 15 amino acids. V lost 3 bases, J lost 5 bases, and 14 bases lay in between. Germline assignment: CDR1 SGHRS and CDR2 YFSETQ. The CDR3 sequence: CASSSGLDRTGELFF. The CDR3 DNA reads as TGCGCCAGCAGCTCGGGACTTGACCGGACCGGGGAGCTGTTTTTT.

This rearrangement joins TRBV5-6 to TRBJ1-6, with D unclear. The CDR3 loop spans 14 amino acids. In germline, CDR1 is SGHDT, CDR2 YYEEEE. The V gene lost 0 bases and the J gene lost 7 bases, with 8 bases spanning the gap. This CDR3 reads CASSLGAKNSPLHF. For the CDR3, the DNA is TGTGCCAGCAGCTTGGGGGCAAAAAATTCACCCCTCCACTTT.

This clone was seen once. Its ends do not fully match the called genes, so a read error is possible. Written as DNA, the CDR3 is TGTTCCAGCAGCTTAGAAAGGAGTATGGCCGGAGCTTTCTTT. The encoded protein is CSSSLERSMAGAFF. The rearrangement links TRBV7-9 to TRBJ1-1; D gene ambiguous. This CDR3 is built from 14 residues. Germline V gene lookup returns CDR1 SEHNR and CDR2 FQNEAQ (reference sequence).

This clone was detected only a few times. CDR3 bases: TGTGCCAGCAGCATCTCCAAAGGAGGTGGAAAACTGTTTTTT. Its protein is CASSISKGGGKLFF. The rearrangement uses TRBV5-6 and TRBJ1-4; D remains unclear. The length of the CDR3 is 14 residues. Germline V lookup: CDR1 SGHDT, CDR2 YYEEEE. The V end was cut by 4 bases, the J end by 10 bases, with 17 bases between. Looking up the rest from reference TRBV5-6 and TRBJ1-4 gives the full variable domain: DAGVTQSPTHLIKTRGQQVTLRCSPKSGHDTVSWYQQALGQGPQFIFQYYEEEERQRGNFPDRFSGHQFPNYSSELNVNALLLGDSALYLCASSISKGGGKLFFGSGTQLSVL.

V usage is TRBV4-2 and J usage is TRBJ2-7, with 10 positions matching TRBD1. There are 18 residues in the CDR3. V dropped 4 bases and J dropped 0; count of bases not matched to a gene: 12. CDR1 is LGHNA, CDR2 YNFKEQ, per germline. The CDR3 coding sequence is TGTGCCAGCAGCCCAGGATTGCTTGGACAGGGGGTCTCCTACGAGCAGTACTTC. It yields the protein CASSPGLLGQGVSYEQYF.

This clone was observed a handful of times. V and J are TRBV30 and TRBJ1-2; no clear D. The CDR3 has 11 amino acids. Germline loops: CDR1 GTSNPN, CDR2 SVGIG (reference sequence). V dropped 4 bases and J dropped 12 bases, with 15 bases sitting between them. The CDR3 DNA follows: TGTGCCTGGACCTCTGGTATCTTAGACACCTTC. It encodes CAWTSGILDTF.

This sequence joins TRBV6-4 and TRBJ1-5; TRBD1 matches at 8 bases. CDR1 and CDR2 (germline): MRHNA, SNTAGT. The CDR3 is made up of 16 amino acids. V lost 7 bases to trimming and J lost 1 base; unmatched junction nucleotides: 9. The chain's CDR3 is CASNLPGGGSNQPQHF. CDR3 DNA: TGTGCCAGCAATTTGCCAGGGGGCGGAAGCAATCAGCCCCAGCATTTT.

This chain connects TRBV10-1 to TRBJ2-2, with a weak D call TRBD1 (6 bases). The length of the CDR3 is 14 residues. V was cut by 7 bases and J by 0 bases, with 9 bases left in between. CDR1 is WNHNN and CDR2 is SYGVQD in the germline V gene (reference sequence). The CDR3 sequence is CASKGVSNTGELFF. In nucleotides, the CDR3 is TGCGCCAGCAAGGGGGTCTCGAACACCGGGGAGCTGTTTTTT.

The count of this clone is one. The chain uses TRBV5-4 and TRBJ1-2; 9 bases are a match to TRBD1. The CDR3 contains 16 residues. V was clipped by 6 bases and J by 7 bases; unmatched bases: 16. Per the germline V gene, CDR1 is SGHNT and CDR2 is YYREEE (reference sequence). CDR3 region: CASTPIPGTGKFGYTF. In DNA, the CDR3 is TGTGCCAGCACCCCTATCCCCGGGACAGGGAAGTTTGGCTACACCTTC.

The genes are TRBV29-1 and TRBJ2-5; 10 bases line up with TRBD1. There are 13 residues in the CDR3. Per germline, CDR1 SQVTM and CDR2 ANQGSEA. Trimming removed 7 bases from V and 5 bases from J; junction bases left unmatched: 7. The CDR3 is CSARQGATETQYF. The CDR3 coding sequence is TGCAGCGCCCGACAGGGGGCGACGGAGACCCAGTACTTC. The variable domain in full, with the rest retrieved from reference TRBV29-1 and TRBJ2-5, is SAVISQKPSRDICQRGTSLTIQCQVDSQVTMMFWYRQQPGQSLTLIATANQGSEATYESGFVIDKFPISRPNLTFSTLTVSNMSPEDSSIYLCSARQGATETQYFGPGTRLLVL.

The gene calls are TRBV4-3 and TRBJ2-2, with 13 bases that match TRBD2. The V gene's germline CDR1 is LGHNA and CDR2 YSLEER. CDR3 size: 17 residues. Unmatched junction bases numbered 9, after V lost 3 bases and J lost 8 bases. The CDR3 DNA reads TGCGCCAGCAGCCAGGGTACTAGCGGGAGGGCTGGTGGGGAGCTGTTTTTT. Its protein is CASSQGTSGRAGGELFF.